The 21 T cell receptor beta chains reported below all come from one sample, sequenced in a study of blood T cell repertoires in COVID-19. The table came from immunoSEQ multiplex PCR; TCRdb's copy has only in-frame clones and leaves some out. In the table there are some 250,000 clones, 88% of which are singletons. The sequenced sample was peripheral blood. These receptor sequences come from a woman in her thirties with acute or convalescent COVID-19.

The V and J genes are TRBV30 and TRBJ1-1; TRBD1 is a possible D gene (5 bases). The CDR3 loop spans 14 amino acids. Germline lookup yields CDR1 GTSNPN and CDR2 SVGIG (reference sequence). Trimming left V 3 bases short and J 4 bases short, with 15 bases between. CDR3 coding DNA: TGTGCCTGGAGAATAGGGGTTTTGGCCACTGAAGCTTTCTTT. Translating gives CAWRIGVLATEAFF.

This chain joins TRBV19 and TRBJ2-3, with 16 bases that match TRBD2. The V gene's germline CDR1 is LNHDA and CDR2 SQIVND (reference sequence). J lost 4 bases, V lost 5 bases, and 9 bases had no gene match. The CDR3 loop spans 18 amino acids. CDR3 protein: CASSPSGTSGRVPDTQYF. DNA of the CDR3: TGTGCCAGTAGTCCCTCCGGGACTAGCGGGAGGGTTCCAGATACGCAGTATTTT. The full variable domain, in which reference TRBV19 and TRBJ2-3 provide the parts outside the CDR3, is DGGITQSPKYLFRKEGQNVTLSCEQNLNHDAMYWYRQDPGQGLRLIYYSQIVNDFQKGDIAEGYSVSREKKESFPLTVTSAQKNPTAFYLCASSPSGTSGRVPDTQYFGPGTRLTVL.

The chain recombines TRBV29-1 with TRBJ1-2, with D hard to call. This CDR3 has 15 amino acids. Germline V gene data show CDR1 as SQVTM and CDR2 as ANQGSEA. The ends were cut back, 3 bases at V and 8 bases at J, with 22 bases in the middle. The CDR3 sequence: CSVESLSAGEKGYTF. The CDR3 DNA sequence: TGCAGCGTTGAGTCTCTCTCGGCTGGGGAGAAGGGCTACACCTTC.

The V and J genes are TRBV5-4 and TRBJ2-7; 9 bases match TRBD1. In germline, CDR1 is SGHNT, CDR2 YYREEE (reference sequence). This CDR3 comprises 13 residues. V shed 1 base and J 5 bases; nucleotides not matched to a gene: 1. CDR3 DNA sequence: TGTGCCAGCAGCTTGTACAGGGGGCACGAGCAGTACTTC. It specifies CASSLYRGHEQYF.

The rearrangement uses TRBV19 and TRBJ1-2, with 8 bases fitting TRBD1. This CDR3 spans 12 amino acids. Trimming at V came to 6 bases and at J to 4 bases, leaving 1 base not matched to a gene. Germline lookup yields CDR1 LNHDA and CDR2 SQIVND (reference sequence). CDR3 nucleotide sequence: TGTGCCAGTAGGACAGGGGCCTATGGCTACACCTTC. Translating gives CASRTGAYGYTF.

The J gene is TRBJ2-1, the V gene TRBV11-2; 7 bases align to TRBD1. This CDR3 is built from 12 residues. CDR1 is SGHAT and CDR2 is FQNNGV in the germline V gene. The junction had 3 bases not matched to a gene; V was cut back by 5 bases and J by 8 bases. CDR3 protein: CASSRDSYEQFF. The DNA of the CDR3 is TGTGCCAGCAGCCGGGACAGTTATGAGCAGTTCTTC. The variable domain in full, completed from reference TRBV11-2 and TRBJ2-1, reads EAGVAQSPRYKIIEKRQSVAFWCNPISGHATLYWYQQILGQGPKLLIQFQNNGVVDDSQLPKDRFSAERLKGVDSTLKIQPAKLEDSAVYLCASSRDSYEQFFGPGTRLTVL.

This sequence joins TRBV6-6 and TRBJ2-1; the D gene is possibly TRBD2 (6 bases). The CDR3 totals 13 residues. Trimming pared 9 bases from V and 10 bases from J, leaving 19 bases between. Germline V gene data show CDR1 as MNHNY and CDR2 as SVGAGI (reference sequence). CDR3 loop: CASYRRASYEQFF. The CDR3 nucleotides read TGTGCCAGTTACAGGAGGGCCTCCTACGAGCAGTTCTTC.

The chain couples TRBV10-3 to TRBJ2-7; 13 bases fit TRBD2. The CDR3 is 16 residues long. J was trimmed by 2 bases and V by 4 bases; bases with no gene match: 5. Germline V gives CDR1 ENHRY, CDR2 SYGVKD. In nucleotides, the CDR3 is TGTGCCATCAGTGGAACTAGCGGGAGGGGAACCTACGAGCAGTACTTC. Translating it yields CAISGTSGRGTYEQYF.

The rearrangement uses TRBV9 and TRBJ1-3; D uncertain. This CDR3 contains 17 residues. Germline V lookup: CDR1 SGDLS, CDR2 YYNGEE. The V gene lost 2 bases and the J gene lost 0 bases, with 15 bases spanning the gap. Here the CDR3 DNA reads TGTGCCAGCAGCGTTTCCCCAGGAGGGCTCTCTGGAAACACCATATATTTT. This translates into CASSVSPGGLSGNTIYF.

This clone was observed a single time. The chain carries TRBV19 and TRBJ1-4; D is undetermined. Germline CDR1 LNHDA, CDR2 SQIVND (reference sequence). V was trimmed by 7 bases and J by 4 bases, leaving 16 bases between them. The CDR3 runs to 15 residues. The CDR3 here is CASTTGEGFNEKLFF. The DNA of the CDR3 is TGTGCCAGTACCACCGGGGAGGGCTTTAATGAAAAACTGTTTTTT.

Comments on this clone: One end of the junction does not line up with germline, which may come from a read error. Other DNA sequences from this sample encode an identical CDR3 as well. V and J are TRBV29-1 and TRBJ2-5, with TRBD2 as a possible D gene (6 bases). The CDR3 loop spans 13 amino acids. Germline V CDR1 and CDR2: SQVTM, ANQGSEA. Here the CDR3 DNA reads TGTAGCGTTGTCCGGGGAGGACGGGAGACCCAGTACTTC. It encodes CSVVRGGRETQYF.

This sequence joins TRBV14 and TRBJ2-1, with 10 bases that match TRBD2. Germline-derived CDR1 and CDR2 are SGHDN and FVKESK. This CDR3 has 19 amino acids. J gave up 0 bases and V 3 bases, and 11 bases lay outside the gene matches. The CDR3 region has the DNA TGTGCCAGCAGCCATCTAGCGGGAGTGGGCTTTAGCTCCTACAATGAGCAGTTCTTC. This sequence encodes CASSHLAGVGFSSYNEQFF.

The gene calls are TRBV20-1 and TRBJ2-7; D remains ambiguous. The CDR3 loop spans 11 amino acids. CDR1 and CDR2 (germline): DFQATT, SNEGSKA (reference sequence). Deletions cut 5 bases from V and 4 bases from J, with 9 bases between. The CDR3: CSASPEYEQYF. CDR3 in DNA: TGCAGTGCTTCTCCGGAGTACGAGCAGTACTTC.

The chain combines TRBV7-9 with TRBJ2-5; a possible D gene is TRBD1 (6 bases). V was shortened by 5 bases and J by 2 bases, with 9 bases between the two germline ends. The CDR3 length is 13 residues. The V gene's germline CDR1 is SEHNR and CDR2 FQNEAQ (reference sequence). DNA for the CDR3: TGTGCCAGCAGCAAGGACAGTCAAGAGACCCAGTACTTC. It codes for CASSKDSQETQYF. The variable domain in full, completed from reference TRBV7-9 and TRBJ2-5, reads DTGVSQNPRHKITKRGQNVTFRCDPISEHNRLYWYRQTLGQGPEFLTYFQNEAQLEKSRLLSDRFSAERPKGSFSTLEIQRTEQGDSAMYLCASSKDSQETQYFGPGTRLLVL.

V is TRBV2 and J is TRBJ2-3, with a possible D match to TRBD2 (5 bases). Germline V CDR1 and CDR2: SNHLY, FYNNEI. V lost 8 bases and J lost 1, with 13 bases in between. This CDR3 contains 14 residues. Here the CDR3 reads CASLRGGGTDTQYF. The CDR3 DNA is TGTGCCAGCCTAAGAGGAGGTGGCACAGATACGCAGTATTTT.

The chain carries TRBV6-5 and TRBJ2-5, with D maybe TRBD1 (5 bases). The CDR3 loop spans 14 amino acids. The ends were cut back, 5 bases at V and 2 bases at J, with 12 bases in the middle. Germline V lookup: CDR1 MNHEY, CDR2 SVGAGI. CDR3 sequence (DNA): TGTGCCAGCAGTACCGGACAAACACAAGAGACCCAGTACTTC. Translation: CASSTGQTQETQYF.

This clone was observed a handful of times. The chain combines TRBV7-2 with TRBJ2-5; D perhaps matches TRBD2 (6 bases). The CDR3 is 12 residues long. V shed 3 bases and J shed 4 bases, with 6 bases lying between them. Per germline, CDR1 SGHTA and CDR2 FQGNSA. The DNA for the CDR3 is TGTGCCAGCAGCTTCGGGAGAGAGACCCAGTACTTC. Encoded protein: CASSFGRETQYF.

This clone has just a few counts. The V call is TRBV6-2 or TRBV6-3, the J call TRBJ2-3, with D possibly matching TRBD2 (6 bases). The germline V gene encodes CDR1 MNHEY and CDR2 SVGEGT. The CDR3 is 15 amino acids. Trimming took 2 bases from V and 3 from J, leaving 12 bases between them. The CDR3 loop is CASSYLGEVTDTQYF. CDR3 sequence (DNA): TGTGCCAGCAGTTACCTGGGGGAGGTTACAGATACGCAGTATTTT.

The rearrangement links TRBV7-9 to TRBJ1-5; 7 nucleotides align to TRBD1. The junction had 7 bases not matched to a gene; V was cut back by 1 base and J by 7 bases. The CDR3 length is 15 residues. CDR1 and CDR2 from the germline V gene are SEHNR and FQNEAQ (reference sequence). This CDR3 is CASSLEGAVGQPQHF. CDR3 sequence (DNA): TGTGCCAGCAGCTTAGAGGGGGCGGTGGGACAGCCCCAGCATTTT.

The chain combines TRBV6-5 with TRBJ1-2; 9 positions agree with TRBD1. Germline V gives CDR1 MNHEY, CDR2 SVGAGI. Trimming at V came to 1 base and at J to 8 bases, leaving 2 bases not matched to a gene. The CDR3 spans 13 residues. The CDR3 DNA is TGTGCCAGCAGTTACTTGGACAGGGGCGGCTACACCTTC. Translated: CASSYLDRGGYTF.

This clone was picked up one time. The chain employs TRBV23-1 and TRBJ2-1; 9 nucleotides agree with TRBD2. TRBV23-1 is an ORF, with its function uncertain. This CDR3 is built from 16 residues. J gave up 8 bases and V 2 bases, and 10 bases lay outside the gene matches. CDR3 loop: CASSQGGRACFYEQFF. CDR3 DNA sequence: TGCGCCAGCAGTCAAGGCGGGAGGGCCTGCTTCTATGAGCAGTTCTTC.